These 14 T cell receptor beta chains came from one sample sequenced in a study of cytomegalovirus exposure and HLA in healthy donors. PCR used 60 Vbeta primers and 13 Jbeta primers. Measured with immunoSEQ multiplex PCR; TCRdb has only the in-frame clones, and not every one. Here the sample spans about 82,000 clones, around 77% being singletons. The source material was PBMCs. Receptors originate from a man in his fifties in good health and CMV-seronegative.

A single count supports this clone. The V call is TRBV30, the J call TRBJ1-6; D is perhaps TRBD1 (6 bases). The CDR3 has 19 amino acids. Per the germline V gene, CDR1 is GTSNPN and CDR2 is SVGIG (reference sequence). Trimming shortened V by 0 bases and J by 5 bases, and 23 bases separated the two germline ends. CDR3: CAWSVSSLRGYKDNSPLHF. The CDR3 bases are TGTGCCTGGAGTGTATCCTCGCTCAGGGGTTATAAGGATAATTCACCCCTCCACTTT.

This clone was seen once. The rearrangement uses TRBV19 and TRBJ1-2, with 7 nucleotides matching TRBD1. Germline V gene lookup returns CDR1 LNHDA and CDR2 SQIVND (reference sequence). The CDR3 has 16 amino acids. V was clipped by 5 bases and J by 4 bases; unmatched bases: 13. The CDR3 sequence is CASSEGGQLDLYGYTF. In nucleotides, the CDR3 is TGTGCCAGTAGTGAAGGGGGACAGCTAGACCTCTATGGCTACACCTTC. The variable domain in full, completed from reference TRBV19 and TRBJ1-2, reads DGGITQSPKYLFRKEGQNVTLSCEQNLNHDAMYWYRQDPGQGLRLIYYSQIVNDFQKGDIAEGYSVSREKKESFPLTVTSAQKNPTAFYLCASSEGGQLDLYGYTFGSGTRLTVV.

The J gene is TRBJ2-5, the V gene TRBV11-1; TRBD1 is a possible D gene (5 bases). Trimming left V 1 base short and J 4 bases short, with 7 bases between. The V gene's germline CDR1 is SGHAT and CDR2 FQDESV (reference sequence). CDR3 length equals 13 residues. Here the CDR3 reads CASSLGQGETQYF. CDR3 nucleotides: TGTGCCAGCAGCTTAGGGCAGGGAGAGACCCAGTACTTC. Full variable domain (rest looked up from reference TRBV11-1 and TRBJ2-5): EAEVAQSPRYKITEKSQAVAFWCDPISGHATLYWYRQILGQGPELLVQFQDESVVDDSQLPKDRFSAERLKGVDSTLKIQPAELGDSAMYLCASSLGQGETQYFGPGTRLLVL.

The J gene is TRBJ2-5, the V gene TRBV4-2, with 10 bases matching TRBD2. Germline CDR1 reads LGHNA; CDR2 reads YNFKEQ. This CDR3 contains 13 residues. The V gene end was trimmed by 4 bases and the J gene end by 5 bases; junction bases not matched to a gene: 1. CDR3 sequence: CASSPSGGETQYF. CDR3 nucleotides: TGTGCCAGCAGCCCTAGCGGGGGTGAGACCCAGTACTTC.

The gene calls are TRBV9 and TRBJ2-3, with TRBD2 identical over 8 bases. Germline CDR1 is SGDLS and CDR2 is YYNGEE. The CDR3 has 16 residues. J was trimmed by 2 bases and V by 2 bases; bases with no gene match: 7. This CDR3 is CASSVKRGRDTDTQYF. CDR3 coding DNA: TGTGCCAGCAGCGTGAAGCGGGGGAGAGACACAGATACGCAGTATTTT.

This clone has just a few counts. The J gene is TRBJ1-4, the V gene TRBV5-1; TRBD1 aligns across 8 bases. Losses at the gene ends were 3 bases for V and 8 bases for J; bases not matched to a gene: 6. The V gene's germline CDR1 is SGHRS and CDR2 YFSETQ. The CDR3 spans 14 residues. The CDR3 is CASSSTGEGEKLFF. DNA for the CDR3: TGCGCCAGCAGCTCGACAGGGGAAGGGGAAAAACTGTTTTTT.

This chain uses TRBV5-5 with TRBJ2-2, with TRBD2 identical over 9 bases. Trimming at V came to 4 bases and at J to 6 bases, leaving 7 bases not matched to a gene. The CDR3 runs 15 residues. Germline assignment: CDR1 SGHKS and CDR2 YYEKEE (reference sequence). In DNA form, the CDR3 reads TGTGCCAGCAGCCCACCGGGACTAGCCGCCGGGGAGCTGTTTTTT. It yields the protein CASSPPGLAAGELFF.

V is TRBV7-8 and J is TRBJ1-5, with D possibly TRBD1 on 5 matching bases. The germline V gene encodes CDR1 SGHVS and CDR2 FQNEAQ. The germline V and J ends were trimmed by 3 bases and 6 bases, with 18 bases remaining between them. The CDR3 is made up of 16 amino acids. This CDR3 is CASSLVAGGASQPQHF. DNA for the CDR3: TGTGCCAGCAGCTTGGTTGCGGGGGGTGCGAGTCAGCCCCAGCATTTT. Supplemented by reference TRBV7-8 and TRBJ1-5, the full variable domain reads GAGVSQSPRYKVAKRGQDVALRCDPISGHVSLFWYQQALGQGPEFLTYFQNEAQLDKSGLPSDRFFAERPEGSVSTLKIQRTQQEDSAVYLCASSLVAGGASQPQHFGDGTRLSIL.

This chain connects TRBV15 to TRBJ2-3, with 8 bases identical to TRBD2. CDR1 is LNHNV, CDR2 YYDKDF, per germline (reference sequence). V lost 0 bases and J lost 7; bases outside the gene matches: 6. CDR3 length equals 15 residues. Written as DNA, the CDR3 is TGTGCCACCAGCAGAGACGGGCGGGGGGAATATACGCAGTATTTT. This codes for CATSRDGRGEYTQYF.

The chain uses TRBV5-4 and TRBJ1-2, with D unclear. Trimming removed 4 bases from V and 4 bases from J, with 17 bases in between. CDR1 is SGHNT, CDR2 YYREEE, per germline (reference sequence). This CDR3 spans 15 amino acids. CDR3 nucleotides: TGTGCCAGCAGCCCCGAGGCGGTTTCCACCTATGGCTACACCTTC. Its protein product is CASSPEAVSTYGYTF.

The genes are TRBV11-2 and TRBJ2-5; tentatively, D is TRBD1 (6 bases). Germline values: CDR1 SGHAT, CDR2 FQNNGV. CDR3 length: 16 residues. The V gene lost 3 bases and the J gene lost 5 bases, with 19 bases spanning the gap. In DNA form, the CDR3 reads TGTGCCAGCAGCTTTGCAACCCGGGGACAATGGGAGACCCAGTACTTC. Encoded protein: CASSFATRGQWETQYF.

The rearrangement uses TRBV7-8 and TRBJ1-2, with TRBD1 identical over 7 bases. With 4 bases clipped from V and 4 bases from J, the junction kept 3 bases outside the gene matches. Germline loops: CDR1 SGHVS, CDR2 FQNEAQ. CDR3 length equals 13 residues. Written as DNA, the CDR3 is TGTGCCAGCAGCTGGGGACAGAGCTATGGCTACACCTTC. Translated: CASSWGQSYGYTF.

The CDR3, as DNA: TGTGCCAGCAGTTTCGAGGTGAACACCGGGGAGCTGTTTTTT. Protein sequence: CASSFEVNTGELFF. The chain links TRBV27 to TRBJ2-2, with D unclear. V lost 3 bases to trimming and J lost 1 base, with 6 bases between them. CDR3 length: 14 amino acids. The germline V gene has CDR1 MNHEY and CDR2 SMNVEV (reference sequence).

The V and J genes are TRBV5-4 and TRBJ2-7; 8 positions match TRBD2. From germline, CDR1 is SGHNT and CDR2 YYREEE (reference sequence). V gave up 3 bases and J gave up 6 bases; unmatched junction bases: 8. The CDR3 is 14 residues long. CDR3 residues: CASSWGTRYGEQYF. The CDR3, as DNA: TGTGCCAGCAGCTGGGGGACTAGGTACGGCGAGCAGTACTTC.